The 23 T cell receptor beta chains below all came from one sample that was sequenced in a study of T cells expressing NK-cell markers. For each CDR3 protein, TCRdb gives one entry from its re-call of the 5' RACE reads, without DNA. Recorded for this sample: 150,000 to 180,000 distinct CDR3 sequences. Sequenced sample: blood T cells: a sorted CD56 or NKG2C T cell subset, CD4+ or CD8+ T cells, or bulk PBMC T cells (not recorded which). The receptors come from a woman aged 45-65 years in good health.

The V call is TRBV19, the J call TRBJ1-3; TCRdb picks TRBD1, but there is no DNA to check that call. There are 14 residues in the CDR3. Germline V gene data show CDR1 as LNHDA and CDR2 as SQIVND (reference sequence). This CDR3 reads CASSADSYGNTIYF.

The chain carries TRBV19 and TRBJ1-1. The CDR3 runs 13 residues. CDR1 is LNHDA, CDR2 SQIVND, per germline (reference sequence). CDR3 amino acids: CASSQGADTEAFF. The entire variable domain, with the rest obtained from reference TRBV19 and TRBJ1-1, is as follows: DGGITQSPKYLFRKEGQNVTLSCEQNLNHDAMYWYRQDPGQGLRLIYYSQIVNDFQKGDIAEGYSVSREKKESFPLTVTSAQKNPTAFYLCASSQGADTEAFFGQGTRLTVV.

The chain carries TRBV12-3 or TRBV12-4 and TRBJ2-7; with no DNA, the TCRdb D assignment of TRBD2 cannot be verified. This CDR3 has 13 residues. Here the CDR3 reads CASSLTSGRWQYF.

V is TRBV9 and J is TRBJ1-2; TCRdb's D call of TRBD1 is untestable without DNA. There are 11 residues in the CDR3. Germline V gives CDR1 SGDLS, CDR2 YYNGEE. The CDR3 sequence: CASSVGQIHTF. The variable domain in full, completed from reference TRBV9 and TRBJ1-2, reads DSGVTQTPKHLITATGQRVTLRCSPRSGDLSVYWYQQSLDQGLQFLIQYYNGEERAKGNILERFSAQQFPDLHSELNLSSLELGDSALYFCASSVGQIHTFGSGTRLTVV.

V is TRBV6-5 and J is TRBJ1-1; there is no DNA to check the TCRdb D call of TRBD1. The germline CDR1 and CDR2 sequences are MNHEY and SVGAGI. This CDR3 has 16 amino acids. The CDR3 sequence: CASSYSSGHPELDAFF.

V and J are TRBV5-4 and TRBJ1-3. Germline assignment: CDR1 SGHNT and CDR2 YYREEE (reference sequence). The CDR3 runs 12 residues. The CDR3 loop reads CASSLRGNTIYF.

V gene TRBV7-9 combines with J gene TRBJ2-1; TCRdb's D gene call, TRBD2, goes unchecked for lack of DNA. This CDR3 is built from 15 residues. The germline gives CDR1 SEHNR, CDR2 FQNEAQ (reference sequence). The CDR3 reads CASSSLSGRANEQFF.

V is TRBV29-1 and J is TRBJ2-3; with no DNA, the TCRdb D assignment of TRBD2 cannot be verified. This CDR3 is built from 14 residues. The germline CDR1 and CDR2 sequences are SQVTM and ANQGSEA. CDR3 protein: CSVVWRAVADTQYF.

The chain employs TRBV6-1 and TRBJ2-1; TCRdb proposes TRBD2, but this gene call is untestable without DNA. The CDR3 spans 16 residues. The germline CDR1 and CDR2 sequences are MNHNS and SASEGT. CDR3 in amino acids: CASSGLAGGPHNEQFF.

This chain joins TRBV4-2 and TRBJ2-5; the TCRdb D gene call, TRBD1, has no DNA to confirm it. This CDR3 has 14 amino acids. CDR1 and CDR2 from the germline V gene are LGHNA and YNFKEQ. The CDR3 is CASSQGTVQETQYF.

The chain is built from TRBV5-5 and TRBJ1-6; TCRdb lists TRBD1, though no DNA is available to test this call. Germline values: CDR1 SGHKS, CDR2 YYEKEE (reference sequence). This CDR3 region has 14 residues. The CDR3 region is CASSRTGEESPLHF.

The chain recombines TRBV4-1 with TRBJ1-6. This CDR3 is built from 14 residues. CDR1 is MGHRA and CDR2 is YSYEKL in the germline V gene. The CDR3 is CASSPGLGASPLHF.

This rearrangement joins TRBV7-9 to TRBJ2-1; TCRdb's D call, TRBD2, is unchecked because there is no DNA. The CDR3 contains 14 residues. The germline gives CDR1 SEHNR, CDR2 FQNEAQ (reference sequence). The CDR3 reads CASSAGLAYNEQFF.

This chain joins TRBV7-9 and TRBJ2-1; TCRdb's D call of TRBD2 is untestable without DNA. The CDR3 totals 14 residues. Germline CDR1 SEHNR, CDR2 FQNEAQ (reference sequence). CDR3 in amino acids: CASSPLAGVDEQFF.

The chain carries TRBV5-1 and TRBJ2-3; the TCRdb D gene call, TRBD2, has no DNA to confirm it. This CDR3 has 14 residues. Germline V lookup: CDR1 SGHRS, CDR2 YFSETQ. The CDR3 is CASSTTLDTDTQYF.

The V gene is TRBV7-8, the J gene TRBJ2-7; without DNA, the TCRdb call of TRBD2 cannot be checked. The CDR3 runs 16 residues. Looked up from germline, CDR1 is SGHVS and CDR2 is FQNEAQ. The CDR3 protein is CASSPPLGADFYEQYF. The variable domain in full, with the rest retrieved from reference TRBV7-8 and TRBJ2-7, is GAGVSQSPRYKVAKRGQDVALRCDPISGHVSLFWYQQALGQGPEFLTYFQNEAQLDKSGLPSDRFFAERPEGSVSTLKIQRTQQEDSAVYLCASSPPLGADFYEQYFGPGTRLTVT.

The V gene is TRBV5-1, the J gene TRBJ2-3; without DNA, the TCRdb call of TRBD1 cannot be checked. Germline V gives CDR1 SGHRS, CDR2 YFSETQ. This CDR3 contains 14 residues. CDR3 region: CASTPGGVTDTQYF. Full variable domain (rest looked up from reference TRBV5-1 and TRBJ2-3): KAGVTQTPRYLIKTRGQQVTLSCSPISGHRSVSWYQQTPGQGLQFLFEYFSETQRNKGNFPGRFSGRQFSNSRSEMNVSTLELGDSALYLCASTPGGVTDTQYFGPGTRLTVL.

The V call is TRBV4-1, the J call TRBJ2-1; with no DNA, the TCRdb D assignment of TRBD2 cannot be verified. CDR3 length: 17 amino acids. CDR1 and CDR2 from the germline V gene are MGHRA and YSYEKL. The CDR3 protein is CASSQLILAGGRNEQFF.

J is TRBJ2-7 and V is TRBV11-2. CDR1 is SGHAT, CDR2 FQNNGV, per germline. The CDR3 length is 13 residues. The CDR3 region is CASSLQTAYEQYF.

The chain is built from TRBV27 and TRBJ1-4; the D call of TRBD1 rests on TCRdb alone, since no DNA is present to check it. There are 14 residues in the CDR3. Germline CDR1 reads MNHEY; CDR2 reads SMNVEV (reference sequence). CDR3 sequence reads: CASGIQGTVEKLFF.

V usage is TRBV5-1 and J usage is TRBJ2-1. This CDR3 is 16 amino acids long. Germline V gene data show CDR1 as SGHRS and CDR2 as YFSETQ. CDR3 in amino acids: CASSLAVARINNEQFF.

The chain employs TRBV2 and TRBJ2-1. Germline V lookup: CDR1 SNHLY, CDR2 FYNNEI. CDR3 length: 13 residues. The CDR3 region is CASVGTTDNEQFF.

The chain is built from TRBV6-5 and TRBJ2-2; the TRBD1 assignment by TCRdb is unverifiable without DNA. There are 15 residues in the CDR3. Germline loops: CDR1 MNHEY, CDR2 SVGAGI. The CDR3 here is CASSYDPGEGGELFF.